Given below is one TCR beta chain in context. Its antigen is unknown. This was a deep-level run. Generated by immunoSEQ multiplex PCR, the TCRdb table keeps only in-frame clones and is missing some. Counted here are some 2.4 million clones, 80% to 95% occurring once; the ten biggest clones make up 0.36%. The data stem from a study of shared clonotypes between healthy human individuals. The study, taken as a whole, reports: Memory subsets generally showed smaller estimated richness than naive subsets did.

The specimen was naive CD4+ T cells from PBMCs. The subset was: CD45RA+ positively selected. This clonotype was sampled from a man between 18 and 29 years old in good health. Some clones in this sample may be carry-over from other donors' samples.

The CDR3 coding sequence is TGCGCCAGCAGCTTGAGCAGCCGGGAGCTGTTTTTT. It translates to CASSLSSRELFF. This chain uses TRBV5-1 with TRBJ2-2; D is unclear. Trimming removed 1 base at V and 9 bases at J, with 7 bases between. Germline V gene data show CDR1 as SGHRS and CDR2 as YFSETQ. This CDR3 comprises 12 residues.